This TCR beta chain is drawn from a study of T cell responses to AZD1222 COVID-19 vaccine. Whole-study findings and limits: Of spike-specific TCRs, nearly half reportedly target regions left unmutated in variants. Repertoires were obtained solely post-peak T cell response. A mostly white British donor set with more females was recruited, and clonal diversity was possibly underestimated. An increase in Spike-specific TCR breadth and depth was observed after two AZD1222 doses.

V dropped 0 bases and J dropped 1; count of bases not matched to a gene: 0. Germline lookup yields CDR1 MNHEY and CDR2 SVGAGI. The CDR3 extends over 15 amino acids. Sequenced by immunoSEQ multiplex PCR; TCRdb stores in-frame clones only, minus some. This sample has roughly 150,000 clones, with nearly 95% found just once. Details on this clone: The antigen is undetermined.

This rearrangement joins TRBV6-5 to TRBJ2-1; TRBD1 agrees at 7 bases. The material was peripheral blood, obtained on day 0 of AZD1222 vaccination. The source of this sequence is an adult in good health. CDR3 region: CASSYSGQSYNEQFF. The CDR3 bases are TGTGCCAGCAGTTACTCGGGACAGTCCTACAATGAGCAGTTCTTC.